This T cell receptor beta chain was sequenced during a study of T-cell memory formation after mild COVID-19. Study results and limitations: Mainly in CM and EM were contracting CD4+ clones; CD8+ were in EMRA. Pre-infection memory held some responding clones, suggesting pre-existing cross-reactive T cells responded.

This clonotype was observed many times. Antigen: not known. The CDR3 runs 15 residues. The germline V and J ends were trimmed by 0 bases and 3 bases, with 10 bases remaining between them. The germline V gene has CDR1 SGDLS and CDR2 YYNGEE. TCRdb reanalysed the 5' RACE reads using MiXCR and keeps one entry per CDR3 protein. The sample holds 35,000 to 45,000 distinct CDR3 sequences, over 6.5% seen once. Sequencing was done on a sample of PBMCs or a T cell subset sorted from them (not recorded which). The chain carries TRBV9 and TRBJ2-4, with D perhaps matching TRBD2 (5 bases). This TCR was sampled from an adult who had mild COVID-19 (a few samples of this study predate the infection). Cell type and time point are not known. CDR3 DNA: TGTGCCAGCAGCGTAGGGGTTCGGGGCAAAAACATTCAGTACTTC. Residues: CASSVGVRGKNIQYF.